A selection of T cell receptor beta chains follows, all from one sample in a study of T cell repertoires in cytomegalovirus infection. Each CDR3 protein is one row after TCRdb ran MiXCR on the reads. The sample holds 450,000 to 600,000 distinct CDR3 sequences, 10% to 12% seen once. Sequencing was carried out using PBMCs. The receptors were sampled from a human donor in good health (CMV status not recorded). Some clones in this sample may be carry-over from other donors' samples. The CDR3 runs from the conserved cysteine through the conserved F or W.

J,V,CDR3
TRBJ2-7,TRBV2,CASTHPMGGATYEQYF
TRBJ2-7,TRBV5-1,CASSLRQGSAEQYF
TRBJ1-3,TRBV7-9,CASSPRQAGDSGNTIYF
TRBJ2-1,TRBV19,CASSRTPGGVGNNEQFF
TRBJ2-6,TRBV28,CASSFGGWAGANVLTF
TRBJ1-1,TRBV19,CASSTQGGTEASF
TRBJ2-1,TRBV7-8,CASSLALQGAVKKNEQFF
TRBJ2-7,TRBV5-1,CASSLPRDRANEQYF
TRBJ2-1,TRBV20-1,CSAPPGLTSGKYNEQFF
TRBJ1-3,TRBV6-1,CASSERTDYSGNTIYF
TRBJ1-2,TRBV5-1,CASSSEEGSYGYTF
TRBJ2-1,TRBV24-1,CATSALTGGVGNEQFF
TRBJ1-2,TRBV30,CAWTLGTFGMYGYTF
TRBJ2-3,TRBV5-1,CASSLRSADTQYF
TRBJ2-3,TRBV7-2,CASIQLGQTSTDTQYF
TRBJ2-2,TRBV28,CASTPGPAGELFF
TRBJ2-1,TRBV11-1,CASSPTSSADNEQFF
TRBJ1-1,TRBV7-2,CASTGWGTEAFF
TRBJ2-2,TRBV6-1,CASRTTGDTGELFF
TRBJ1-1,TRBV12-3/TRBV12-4,CASSLRQGRVTEAFF
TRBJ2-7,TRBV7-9,CASSDRDRGRGSYEQYF
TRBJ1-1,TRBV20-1,CSASQGADFLNTEAFF
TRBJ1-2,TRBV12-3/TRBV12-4,CASSFSQGLYGYTF
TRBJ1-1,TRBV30,CAWALVQNTEAFF
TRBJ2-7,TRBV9,CASSATGTLNPSEQYF
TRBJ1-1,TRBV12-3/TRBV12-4,CASSLHGTTEAFF
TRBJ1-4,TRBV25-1,CASSESKLGGSNEKLFF
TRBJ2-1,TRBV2,CARGGSYNEQFF
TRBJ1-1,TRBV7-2,CASSPTENTEAFF
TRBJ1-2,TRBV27,CASRGGERVGGYTF
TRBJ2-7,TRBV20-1,CSAGAGYEQYF
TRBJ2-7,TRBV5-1,CASSRQGGSRDEQYF
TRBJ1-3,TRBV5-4,CASSVGTPGNTIYF
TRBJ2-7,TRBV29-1,CSVFSLRRSPYEQYF
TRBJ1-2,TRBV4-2,CASSQAFRQGAYGYTF
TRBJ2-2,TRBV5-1,CASTPPVGGELFF
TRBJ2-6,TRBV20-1,CSAGGGVLTF
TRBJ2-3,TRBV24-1,CATAEGEADTQYF
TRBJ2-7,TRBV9,CAGSAGTSVDYEQYF
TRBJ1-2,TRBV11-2,CASSLAAGASGYTF
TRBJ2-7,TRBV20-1,CSARDRLRQGVLSYEQYF
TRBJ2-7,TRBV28,CASSFETLGGSREQYF
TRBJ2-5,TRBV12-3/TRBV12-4,CASSLNGGETQYF
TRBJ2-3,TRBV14,CASSQDWAGPSTDTQYF
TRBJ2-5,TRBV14,CASSLKGGFGAETQYF
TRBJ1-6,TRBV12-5,CASGLVLMAGELNNSPLHF
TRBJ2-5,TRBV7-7,CASSLAGLQETQYF
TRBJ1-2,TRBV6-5,CATTDGTYGYTF
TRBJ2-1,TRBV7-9,CASSLVGGSPANEQFF
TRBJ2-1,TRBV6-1,CASSEGQGTYNEQFF
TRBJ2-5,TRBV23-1,CASDPCLRGETQYF